These T cell receptor beta chains were read from a single sample in a study of immune characterization of retroperitoneal liposarcoma. TCRdb fed the PCR reads into MiXCR, producing one record per CDR3 protein. The profile shows around 19,000 distinct CDR3 sequences, 37% of them singletons. The specimen was blood. The receptors here all came from a male donor with retroperitoneal liposarcoma. Both conserved end residues are part of each CDR3. Fields, in order: J gene, V gene, D gene, clone size, CDR3 DNA, CDR3 protein. D genes are given only for firm matches. A clone size is listed for some rows: how often the clone was seen (once, few, many), or a class if it is expanded.

TRBJ2-3 | TRBV6-6 | TRBD2 | - | TGTGCCATCGGGGGGAGGGTAGCAGATACCCAGTATTTT | CAIGGRVADTQYF
TRBJ2-3 | TRBV5-4 | TRBD2 | - | TGTGCCAGCAGCTCCCTCGCGGGAGCGAGCGCAGATATGCAGTATTTT | CASSSLAGASADMQYF
TRBJ2-1 | TRBV6-1 | - | few | TGTGCCAGCAGTGAAGTCCGGCGTCGGGAGCAGTTCTTC | CASSEVRRREQFF
TRBJ1-2 | TRBV6-1 | - | - | TGTGCCAGCAGCCTTGACCGTAACTATGGCTACACCTTC | CASSLDRNYGYTF
TRBJ2-3 | TRBV12-3/TRBV12-4 | TRBD2 | - | TGTGCCAGCAAGGCTAGCGGGAGCGCAGATACGCAGTATTTT | CASKASGSADTQYF
TRBJ1-1 | TRBV6-5 | - | - | TGTGCCAGCAGTTACGAGAGGGGCACTGAAGCTTTCTTT | CASSYERGTEAFF
TRBJ2-7 | TRBV6-2/TRBV6-3 | TRBD2 | many | TGTGCCAGCAGTCCCCTAGCGGAGAGCTCCTACGAGCAGTACTTC | CASSPLAESSYEQYF
TRBJ1-6 | TRBV6-1 | - | few | TGTGCCAGCAGTGAATTCGCGGGGAGTTCACCCCTCCACTTT | CASSEFAGSSPLHF
TRBJ2-1 | TRBV5-6 | - | few | TGTGCCAGCAGCTTGGCTACTAGATTCCTGGGCCCTGAGCAGTTCTTC | CASSLATRFLGPEQFF
TRBJ2-3 | TRBV11-2 | TRBD2 | - | TGTGCCAGCAGCTTGGGGGGGAGGGCCCTGGATACGCAGTATTTT | CASSLGGRALDTQYF
TRBJ2-2 | TRBV6-4 | - | - | TGTGCCAGCAGTGACTCTAGCGGGAACACCGGGGAGCTGTTTTTT | CASSDSSGNTGELFF
TRBJ2-2 | TRBV4-1 | TRBD2 | - | TGCGCCAGCAGCCAAGGACTAGCGGGACTTTTGACCGGGGAGCTGTTTTTT | CASSQGLAGLLTGELFF
TRBJ2-3 | TRBV6-1 | - | few | TGTGCCTCCCGGAGAGGAGGGAATCCGCCAGATACGCAGTATTTT | CASRRGGNPPDTQYF
TRBJ2-7 | TRBV6-1 | TRBD2 | many | TGTGCCAGCAGCACTAGCGGGGGGGACTCCTACGAGCAGTACTTC | CASSTSGGDSYEQYF
TRBJ2-1 | TRBV14 | - | - | TGTGCCAGCAGCCAAGCGTCTCGGTACAATGAGCAGTTCTTC | CASSQASRYNEQFF
TRBJ2-7 | TRBV6-1 | TRBD2 | many | TGTGCCAGCAGTGATTTGAGCGGGGGGGCCAATGAGCAGTACTTC | CASSDLSGGANEQYF
TRBJ2-4 | TRBV6-6 | - | few | TGTGCCAGCAGGGACCCATCCAATGAGCAGTACTTC | CASRDPSNEQYF
TRBJ1-2 | TRBV12-3/TRBV12-4 | - | many | TGTGCCAGCAGTTTCACCGACAGCAACTATGGCTACACCTTC | CASSFTDSNYGYTF
TRBJ2-1 | TRBV6-1 | TRBD2 | few | TGTGCCAGCAGTATCCTAGCGGCTAACAATGAGCAGTTCTTC | CASSILAANNEQFF
TRBJ2-1 | TRBV7-7 | TRBD2 | many | TGTGCTAGCAGCCAACCGGGTAGCGGGGTCTACTACGAGCAGTTCTTC | CASSQPGSGVYYEQFF
TRBJ2-1 | TRBV12-3/TRBV12-4 | - | - | TGTGCCAGCAGCCAGTGGGCGCCCAACGAGCAGTTCTTC | CASSQWAPNEQFF